Following are 6 T cell receptor beta chains from one sample sequenced in a study of tissue T cells after allogeneic stem cell transplantation. Sequencing used immunoSEQ multiplex PCR; TCRdb keeps in-frame clones, though not all of them. The sample has more than 6,000 clones, roughly 45% seen once. Described time point: mouse harvest day 7 after allogeneic transplant. Each mouse received 10^7 T-cell-depleted marrow cells plus 10^6 splenic CD5+ T cells by tail vein. The sequenced sample was skin. Source of these receptors: a female BALB/c mouse given C57BL/6 T cells with graft-versus-host disease after an allogeneic hematopoietic cell transplant.

This clone was seen more than once but under ten times. All gene names here are mouse names. The read ends 1 residue before the CDR3 terminus; that terminus is restored from the germline J gene. The chain uses TRBV16 and TRBJ1-4, with 7 bases fitting TRBD1. Germline CDR1 and CDR2: SGHSA and FRNQAP. After removal of 5 bases from V and 3 bases from J, the junction contained 3 bases not matched to a gene. The CDR3 is 14 amino acids. This chain's CDR3 is CASSPGTANERLFF. The DNA read from the CDR3 is TGTGCAAGCAGCCCCGGGACAGCCAACGAAAGATTATTT.

Sample share makes this clone large (0.1 to 1%). Genes and germline are mouse. The sequenced fragment ends 1 residue before the CDR3 boundary, so the rest is inferred from the germline J gene. The chain uses TRBV1 and TRBJ1-3; D is unclear. This CDR3 has 15 amino acids. CDR1 NSQYPW and CDR2 LRSPGD come from the germline V gene (reference sequence). Trimming cost V 0 bases and J 0 bases, with 6 bases left between them. CDR3 protein: CTCSADPHSGNTLYF. The sequenced CDR3 bases are TGCACCTGCAGTGCAGATCCCCATTCTGGAAATACGCTCTAT.

Worth noting for this clone: Germline and genes: mouse. With the read ending 1 residue before the CDR3 end, the germline J gene is used to fill in that end. This chain uses TRBV26 with TRBJ1-1; D is possibly TRBD1 (6 bases). V gave up 2 bases and J gave up 0 bases, with 7 bases separating them. The CDR3 is 14 residues long. Germline V CDR1 and CDR2: KGHPV, FQNQEV (reference sequence). This CDR3 is CASSLAGANTEVFF. The DNA read from the CDR3 is TGTGCCAGCAGTCTGGCAGGGGCAAACACAGAAGTCTTC.

In regard to this clone: Gene names follow the mouse nomenclature. The read halts 1 residue ahead of the CDR3 end, with the missing end drawn from the germline J gene. The chain links TRBV3 to TRBJ1-1; D possibly corresponds to TRBD1 (5 bases). CDR3 length: 14 amino acids. Trimming left V 5 bases short and J 0 bases short, with 10 bases between. Germline assignment: CDR1 SNHLY and CDR2 FYNGKV (reference sequence). Incomplete CDR3 DNA: TGTGCCAGCAGCGCTGGGACGGCAAACACAGAAGTCTTC. It codes for CASSAGTANTEVF. The full CDR3 is CASSAGTANTEVFF.

In regard to this clone: Gene names follow the mouse nomenclature. The missing CDR3 end, 1 residue past where the read stops, is filled in from the germline J gene. The chain joins TRBV31 to TRBJ2-2; TRBD1 is a possible D gene (6 bases). Germline values: CDR1 GKSSPN, CDR2 SITVG. CDR3 size: 15 residues. Between the trimmed V and J ends, which lost 0 bases and 0 bases, there was a span of 8 bases. The CDR3 bases that were read are TGTGCCTGGAGTCTAGGGGGTTCAAACACCGGGCAGCTCTAC. This gives the protein CAWSLGGSNTGQLY. The full CDR3 is CAWSLGGSNTGQLYF.

As concerns this clone: Gene names and germline match the mouse. The CDR3 extends 1 residue past the end of the read, so its final part is completed from the germline J gene. The chain has TRBV2 and TRBJ2-4; 9 nucleotides agree with TRBD2. The CDR3 is made up of 15 amino acids. After removal of 3 bases from V and 5 bases from J, the junction contained 6 bases not matched to a gene. Germline V gives CDR1 LGHNA, CDR2 YSYQKL. This chain's CDR3 is CASSHPPGGGNTLYF. The sequenced part of the CDR3 DNA is TGTGCCAGCAGCCACCCCCCTGGGGGGGGAAACACCTTGTAC.